These T cell receptor beta chains were read from a single sample in a study of cytomegalovirus exposure and HLA in healthy donors. Here immunoSEQ multiplex PCR was the method, and the copy in TCRdb shows in-frame clones only, minus some. The sample has 150,000 to 200,000 clones; 60% to 75% are singletons. What was sequenced was PBMCs. The receptors stem from a woman aged 50 to 60 in good health and CMV-seropositive. The CDR3 runs from the conserved cysteine through the conserved F or W. Fields, in order: D gene, J gene, clone size, V gene, CDR3 protein, CDR3 DNA. D genes are given only for firm matches. Expanded clones are given a class, and other clones once, few, many or no size at all.

D gene: TRBD1; J gene: TRBJ2-5; clone size: -; V gene: TRBV5-1; CDR3 protein: CASSPYRGEETQYF; CDR3 DNA: TGCGCCAGCAGCCCATACAGGGGGGAAGAGACCCAGTACTTC
D gene: TRBD1; J gene: TRBJ1-6; clone size: few; V gene: TRBV5-1; CDR3 protein: CASSLVKTGGNSPLHF; CDR3 DNA: TGCGCCAGCAGCTTGGTTAAGACAGGGGGAAATTCACCCCTCCACTTT
D gene: -; J gene: TRBJ1-1; clone size: -; V gene: TRBV29-1; CDR3 protein: CSVDPPNTEAFF; CDR3 DNA: TGCAGCGTTGACCCCCCTAACACTGAAGCTTTCTTT
D gene: -; J gene: TRBJ2-3; clone size: -; V gene: TRBV12-5; CDR3 protein: CASSQGTDTQYF; CDR3 DNA: TGTGCTAGTTCTCAGGGGACAGATACGCAGTATTTT
D gene: -; J gene: TRBJ1-4; clone size: -; V gene: TRBV18; CDR3 protein: CASSPRNGEEEKLFF; CDR3 DNA: TGTGCCAGCTCACCGAGGAACGGGGAAGAGGAAAAACTGTTTTTT
D gene: TRBD1; J gene: TRBJ1-1; clone size: -; V gene: TRBV5-1; CDR3 protein: CASSPKTGEEVEAFF; CDR3 DNA: TGCGCCAGCAGCCCGAAGACAGGGGAGGAGGTTGAAGCTTTCTTT
D gene: -; J gene: TRBJ2-1; clone size: -; V gene: TRBV2; CDR3 protein: CASSDGCQQFF; CDR3 DNA: TGTGCCAGCAGTGATGGCTGTCAGCAGTTCTTC
D gene: -; J gene: TRBJ2-1; clone size: -; V gene: TRBV5-8; CDR3 protein: CASSYYLTGRNEQFF; CDR3 DNA: TGTGCCAGCAGTTATTATTTGACAGGAAGAAATGAGCAGTTCTTC
D gene: -; J gene: TRBJ2-1; clone size: -; V gene: TRBV7-9; CDR3 protein: CASTLARSSYNEQFF; CDR3 DNA: TGTGCCAGCACCCTAGCGAGGAGCTCCTACAATGAGCAGTTCTTC
D gene: -; J gene: TRBJ1-4; clone size: -; V gene: TRBV5-6; CDR3 protein: CASSSRLLGEGEKLFF; CDR3 DNA: TGTGCCAGCAGCTCAAGACTCCTCGGGGAAGGGGAAAAACTGTTTTTT
D gene: TRBD1; J gene: TRBJ1-4; clone size: once; V gene: TRBV2; CDR3 protein: CASSRTGDEKLFF; CDR3 DNA: TGTGCCAGCAGCCGAACAGGGGATGAAAAACTGTTTTTT
D gene: -; J gene: TRBJ1-2; clone size: -; V gene: TRBV5-6; CDR3 protein: CASSLEARAYGYTF; CDR3 DNA: TGTGCCAGCAGCTTGGAGGCCAGGGCCTATGGCTACACCTTC
D gene: -; J gene: TRBJ1-2; clone size: -; V gene: TRBV29-1; CDR3 protein: CSVGEAGTDLRGTNYGYTF; CDR3 DNA: TGCAGCGTTGGGGAGGCCGGGACGGACTTGCGGGGGACTAACTATGGCTACACCTTC
D gene: -; J gene: TRBJ1-5; clone size: -; V gene: TRBV10-2; CDR3 protein: CASGTGVSNQPQHF; CDR3 DNA: TGCGCCAGCGGGACGGGGGTAAGCAATCAGCCCCAGCATTTT
D gene: -; J gene: TRBJ2-7; clone size: few; V gene: TRBV5-4; CDR3 protein: CASSYAPGTENEQYF; CDR3 DNA: TGTGCCAGCAGCTACGCTCCCGGGACTGAAAACGAGCAGTACTTC
D gene: -; J gene: TRBJ1-1; clone size: -; V gene: TRBV18; CDR3 protein: CASSPNTDSTAFF; CDR3 DNA: TGTGCCAGCTCACCAAATACAGACAGTACGGCTTTCTTT
D gene: TRBD1; J gene: TRBJ1-3; clone size: -; V gene: TRBV30; CDR3 protein: CAWTRDRSSSGNTIYF; CDR3 DNA: TGTGCCTGGACGAGGGACAGATCGAGCTCTGGAAACACCATATATTTT
D gene: -; J gene: TRBJ2-2; clone size: -; V gene: TRBV5-1; CDR3 protein: CASSLALSSGELFF; CDR3 DNA: TGCGCCAGCAGCTTGGCCCTGTCCTCCGGGGAGCTGTTTTTT
D gene: TRBD1; J gene: TRBJ1-2; clone size: -; V gene: TRBV13; CDR3 protein: CASSSGQGYNYGYTF; CDR3 DNA: TGTGCCAGCAGCTCCGGACAGGGATATAACTATGGCTACACCTTC
D gene: TRBD1; J gene: TRBJ2-7; clone size: few; V gene: TRBV7-9; CDR3 protein: CASSFPQGAYEQYF; CDR3 DNA: TGTGCCAGCAGCTTCCCGCAGGGGGCTTACGAGCAGTACTTC
D gene: -; J gene: TRBJ2-3; clone size: -; V gene: TRBV7-6; CDR3 protein: CASSHLTSTDTQYF; CDR3 DNA: TGTGCCAGCAGCCACCTAACTAGCACAGATACGCAGTATTTT
D gene: TRBD1; J gene: TRBJ2-7; clone size: -; V gene: TRBV27; CDR3 protein: CASSSRDRGYEQYF; CDR3 DNA: TGTGCCAGCAGTAGCCGGGACAGGGGCTACGAGCAGTACTTC
D gene: -; J gene: TRBJ1-1; clone size: -; V gene: TRBV18; CDR3 protein: CASSPAGNTEAFF; CDR3 DNA: TGTGCCAGCTCACCAGCGGGGAACACTGAAGCTTTCTTT
D gene: -; J gene: TRBJ1-6; clone size: -; V gene: TRBV6-1; CDR3 protein: CASRGVVGNSPLHF; CDR3 DNA: TGTGCCAGCAGAGGGGTTGTTGGTAATTCACCCCTCCACTTT
D gene: TRBD1; J gene: TRBJ1-1; clone size: -; V gene: TRBV23-1; CDR3 protein: CAIRQGLLVTEAFF; CDR3 DNA: TGCGCCATTAGACAGGGGTTATTAGTCACTGAAGCTTTCTTT
D gene: -; J gene: TRBJ2-1; clone size: -; V gene: TRBV2; CDR3 protein: CASSFGDISYNEQFF; CDR3 DNA: TGTGCCAGCAGCTTCGGAGATATCTCCTACAATGAGCAGTTCTTC
D gene: -; J gene: TRBJ1-1; clone size: -; V gene: TRBV27; CDR3 protein: CASMGLWDMNTEAFF; CDR3 DNA: TGTGCCAGTATGGGGCTTTGGGACATGAACACTGAAGCTTTCTTT
D gene: TRBD2; J gene: TRBJ2-3; clone size: -; V gene: TRBV29-1; CDR3 protein: CSVDQVASGGSTDTQYF; CDR3 DNA: TGCAGCGTTGATCAGGTGGCTAGCGGGGGGAGCACAGATACGCAGTATTTT
D gene: -; J gene: TRBJ2-2; clone size: -; V gene: TRBV5-1; CDR3 protein: CASSLEGRGGGELFF; CDR3 DNA: TGCGCCAGCAGCTTGGAAGGGCGGGGCGGCGGGGAGCTGTTTTTT
D gene: -; J gene: TRBJ1-5; clone size: -; V gene: TRBV6-1; CDR3 protein: CASSGFAGDQPQHF; CDR3 DNA: TGTGCCAGCAGTGGGTTCGCAGGGGATCAGCCCCAGCATTTT
D gene: -; J gene: TRBJ2-3; clone size: -; V gene: TRBV7-9; CDR3 protein: CASSLAQGGTDTQYF; CDR3 DNA: TGTGCCAGCAGCTTAGCTCAAGGGGGCACAGATACGCAGTATTTT
D gene: TRBD1; J gene: TRBJ2-2; clone size: -; V gene: TRBV6-6; CDR3 protein: CASSRQGRGTGELFF; CDR3 DNA: TGTGCCAGCAGCCGACAGGGAAGGGGCACCGGGGAGCTGTTTTTT
D gene: TRBD2; J gene: TRBJ2-3; clone size: -; V gene: TRBV5-1; CDR3 protein: CASSLASSGGKPDTQYF; CDR3 DNA: TGCGCCAGCAGCTTGGCGTCTAGCGGGGGTAAACCAGATACGCAGTATTTT
D gene: -; J gene: TRBJ2-1; clone size: -; V gene: TRBV10-1; CDR3 protein: CASSESGTYNEQFF; CDR3 DNA: TGCGCCAGCAGTGAGTCAGGGACTTACAATGAGCAGTTCTTC
D gene: TRBD1; J gene: TRBJ2-2; clone size: -; V gene: TRBV10-1; CDR3 protein: CASSEGGTGTGELFF; CDR3 DNA: TGCGCCAGCAGTGAGGGGGGGACAGGGACCGGGGAGCTGTTTTTT
D gene: -; J gene: TRBJ1-6; clone size: -; V gene: TRBV6-1; CDR3 protein: CASSEMVTRYNSPLHF; CDR3 DNA: TGTGCCAGCAGTGAAATGGTTACACGCTATAATTCACCCCTCCACTTT
D gene: -; J gene: TRBJ2-7; clone size: -; V gene: TRBV7-2; CDR3 protein: CASSSALVSYEQYF; CDR3 DNA: TGTGCCAGCAGCTCCGCCCTCGTCTCCTACGAGCAGTACTTC
D gene: TRBD1; J gene: TRBJ2-5; clone size: -; V gene: TRBV5-1; CDR3 protein: CASSEDREVRSQYF; CDR3 DNA: TGCGCCAGCAGCGAGGACAGGGAAGTAAGGTCCCAGTACTTC
D gene: -; J gene: TRBJ1-2; clone size: few; V gene: TRBV6-1; CDR3 protein: CASSEVRAGRQDTF; CDR3 DNA: TGTGCCAGCAGTGAAGTCCGAGCAGGGAGGCAGGACACCTTC
D gene: -; J gene: TRBJ1-1; clone size: -; V gene: TRBV30; CDR3 protein: CAWSVLTGYEENTEAFF; CDR3 DNA: TGTGCCTGGAGTGTACTCACAGGGTATGAGGAAAACACTGAAGCTTTCTTT
D gene: -; J gene: TRBJ1-1; clone size: once; V gene: TRBV4-2; CDR3 protein: CASSQPDRNTEAFF; CDR3 DNA: TGTGCCAGCAGCCAACCCGACAGAAACACTGAAGCTTTCTTT
D gene: -; J gene: TRBJ2-7; clone size: -; V gene: TRBV6-1; CDR3 protein: CASSAVEGYEQYF; CDR3 DNA: TGTGCCAGCAGTGCCGTGGAGGGATACGAGCAGTACTTC
D gene: -; J gene: TRBJ2-7; clone size: few; V gene: TRBV13; CDR3 protein: CASSRGNSYEQYF; CDR3 DNA: TGTGCCAGCAGCCGGGGGAATTCCTACGAGCAGTACTTC
D gene: TRBD1; J gene: TRBJ2-1; clone size: -; V gene: TRBV6-5; CDR3 protein: CASSPQTGKHEQFF; CDR3 DNA: TGTGCCAGCAGCCCTCAGACAGGGAAGCATGAGCAGTTCTTC
D gene: TRBD2; J gene: TRBJ2-1; clone size: -; V gene: TRBV6-6; CDR3 protein: CASSDLSGGAFNEQFF; CDR3 DNA: TGTGCCAGCAGCGACCTTAGCGGGGGGGCCTTCAATGAGCAGTTCTTC
D gene: -; J gene: TRBJ1-1; clone size: once; V gene: TRBV7-3; CDR3 protein: CASSSNMNTEAFF; CDR3 DNA: TGTGCCAGCAGCTCAAACATGAACACTGAAGCTTTCTTT
D gene: -; J gene: TRBJ2-3; clone size: few; V gene: TRBV5-4; CDR3 protein: CASSSPGAGGTDTQYF; CDR3 DNA: TGTGCCAGCAGCTCCCCGGGAGCGGGTGGCACAGATACGCAGTATTTT
D gene: -; J gene: TRBJ2-3; clone size: -; V gene: TRBV11-3; CDR3 protein: CASSLGGWDTQYF; CDR3 DNA: TGTGCCAGCAGCTTAGGAGGGTGGGATACGCAGTATTTT
D gene: TRBD1; J gene: TRBJ1-2; clone size: -; V gene: TRBV7-3; CDR3 protein: CASSQGTGDGYTF; CDR3 DNA: TGTGCCAGCAGCCAAGGGACAGGGGATGGCTACACCTTC
D gene: -; J gene: TRBJ2-3; clone size: -; V gene: TRBV5-4; CDR3 protein: CASSRSPGTDTQYF; CDR3 DNA: TGTGCCAGCAGCAGAAGTCCAGGCACAGATACGCAGTATTTT
D gene: -; J gene: TRBJ2-5; clone size: -; V gene: TRBV18; CDR3 protein: CASSPDGGETQYF; CDR3 DNA: TGTGCCAGCTCACCGGACGGAGGAGAGACCCAGTACTTC
D gene: -; J gene: TRBJ1-1; clone size: -; V gene: TRBV2; CDR3 protein: CASSPDRRRTEAFF; CDR3 DNA: TGTGCCAGCAGTCCCGACAGGCGCAGGACTGAAGCTTTCTTT
D gene: TRBD1; J gene: TRBJ2-3; clone size: -; V gene: TRBV6-5; CDR3 protein: CASSRDRVIPDTQYF; CDR3 DNA: TGTGCCAGCAGCCGAGACAGGGTGATACCAGATACGCAGTATTTT
D gene: TRBD1; J gene: TRBJ1-2; clone size: -; V gene: TRBV2; CDR3 protein: CASRTGRSYTF; CDR3 DNA: TGTGCCAGCAGGACAGGGCGCAGCTACACCTTC
D gene: -; J gene: TRBJ2-2; clone size: -; V gene: TRBV18; CDR3 protein: CASSPLLDAGELFF; CDR3 DNA: TGTGCCAGCTCACCACTACTAGATGCCGGGGAGCTGTTTTTT
D gene: -; J gene: TRBJ1-1; clone size: -; V gene: TRBV7-6; CDR3 protein: CASSLLMATEAFF; CDR3 DNA: TGTGCCAGCAGCTTACTGATGGCCACTGAAGCTTTCTTT
D gene: -; J gene: TRBJ1-5; clone size: once; V gene: TRBV15; CDR3 protein: CATSRGTKHDQPQHF; CDR3 DNA: TGTGCCACCAGCAGGGGGACAAAACATGATCAGCCCCAGCATTTT
D gene: TRBD1; J gene: TRBJ1-2; clone size: -; V gene: TRBV7-9; CDR3 protein: CASSRDSEYGYTF; CDR3 DNA: TGTGCCAGCAGCCGGGACAGTGAGTATGGCTACACCTTC
D gene: -; J gene: TRBJ2-3; clone size: -; V gene: TRBV5-1; CDR3 protein: CASSLGQGDTQYF; CDR3 DNA: TGCGCCAGCAGCTTGGGGCAGGGAGATACGCAGTATTTT